The rows below give T cell receptor beta chains drawn from one sample of a study of CD8 T cells in ankylosing spondylitis. TCRdb re-derived calls from the 5' RACE reads in MiXCR, one entry per CDR3 protein. This table has some 840,000 distinct CDR3 sequences, around 11% appearing once. Sequencing was done on a sample of blood, either unsorted or a sorted T cell fraction (not recorded which). These receptors all come from a male donor with ankylosing spondylitis. Each CDR3 is given with its conserved first and last residue. The D gene is left open where the match is weak. Rows give clone size only sometimes, using once, few, many, or a class for an expanded clone.

clone size,V gene,CDR3 length,J gene,D gene,CDR3 DNA,CDR3 protein
.,TRBV20-1,15,TRBJ2-2,.,TGCAGTGCTAACGACGGGCGGAAGAACACCGGGGAGCTGTTTTTT,CSANDGRKNTGELFF
many,TRBV20-1,15,TRBJ2-5,TRBD1,TGCAGTGCTAGAGATCGGTCAGGGGGCCAAGAGACCCAGTACTTC,CSARDRSGGQETQYF
many,TRBV10-3,15,TRBJ2-7,TRBD1,TGTGCCATCAGTGGCAACAGACAGGGGTCCTACGAGCAGTACTTC,CAISGNRQGSYEQYF
.,TRBV12-3/TRBV12-4,13,TRBJ2-1,.,TGTGCCAGCAGCCCGACAAATTCTGGAGAGCAGTTCTTC,CASSPTNSGEQFF
.,TRBV28,14,TRBJ1-2,.,TGTGCCAGCAGTTTACCTGAGGGGAAGTATGGCTACACCTTC,CASSLPEGKYGYTF
many,TRBV20-1,14,TRBJ1-3,.,TGCAGTGCTAGAGTTGGATCCCGAGGGGACACCATATATTTT,CSARVGSRGDTIYF
.,TRBV7-2,13,TRBJ1-4,.,TGTGCCAGCAGCTCCCAGGGGCGGGAAAAACTGTTTTTT,CASSSQGREKLFF
many,TRBV20-1,12,TRBJ2-4,.,TGCAGTGCTGGTAATAGTAGAATGATTCAGTACTTC,CSAGNSRMIQYF
.,TRBV29-1,15,TRBJ2-2,TRBD2,TGCAGCGTTGCTCCCCTAGCGGGGGGCACCGGGGAGCTGTTTTTT,CSVAPLAGGTGELFF
.,TRBV5-1,15,TRBJ2-1,.,TGCGCCAGCAGCCAAGAGGTTGGATCCTACAATGAGCAGTTCTTC,CASSQEVGSYNEQFF
few,TRBV27,14,TRBJ1-2,.,TGTGCCAGCAGAGGCGGCACCCGGGGGTATGGCTACACCTTC,CASRGGTRGYGYTF
.,TRBV20-1,15,TRBJ2-3,.,TGCAGTGCCGAGAGAAATTTAGGGGGAACAGATACGCAGTATTTT,CSAERNLGGTDTQYF
few,TRBV5-1,16,TRBJ1-1,.,TGCGCCAGCAGCTTGGAGGCATGGGGGCCGAGCACTGAAGCTTTCTTT,CASSLEAWGPSTEAFF
.,TRBV6-2/TRBV6-3,13,TRBJ1-5,.,TGTGCCAGCAGTTACTCCGTTCATCAGCCCCAGCATTTT,CASSYSVHQPQHF
many,TRBV29-1,16,TRBJ2-3,TRBD2,TGCAGCGTTGACTCCGCTCTAGCGGGACGGGGAGATACGCAGTATTTT,CSVDSALAGRGDTQYF
.,TRBV9,15,TRBJ2-2,.,TGTGCCAGCAGCGTTGGGTCTTACGGGACCGGGGAGCTGTTTTTT,CASSVGSYGTGELFF
.,TRBV2,13,TRBJ2-2,.,TGTGCCAGCAGTGTTCGGTACACCGGGGAGCTGTTTTTT,CASSVRYTGELFF